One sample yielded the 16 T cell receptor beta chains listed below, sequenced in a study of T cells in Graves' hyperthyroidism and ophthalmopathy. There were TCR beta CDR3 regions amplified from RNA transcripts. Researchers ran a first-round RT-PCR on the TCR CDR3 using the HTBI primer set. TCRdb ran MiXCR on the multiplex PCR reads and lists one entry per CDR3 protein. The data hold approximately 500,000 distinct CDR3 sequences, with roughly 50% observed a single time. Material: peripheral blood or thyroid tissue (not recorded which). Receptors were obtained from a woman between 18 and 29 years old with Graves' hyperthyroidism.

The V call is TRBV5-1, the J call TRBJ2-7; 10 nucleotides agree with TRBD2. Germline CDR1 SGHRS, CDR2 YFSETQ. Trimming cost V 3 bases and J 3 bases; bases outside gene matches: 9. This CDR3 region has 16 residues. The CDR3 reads CASSSTGTSAFYEQYF. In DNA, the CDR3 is TGCGCCAGCAGCTCCACTGGGACTAGCGCGTTCTACGAGCAGTACTTC.

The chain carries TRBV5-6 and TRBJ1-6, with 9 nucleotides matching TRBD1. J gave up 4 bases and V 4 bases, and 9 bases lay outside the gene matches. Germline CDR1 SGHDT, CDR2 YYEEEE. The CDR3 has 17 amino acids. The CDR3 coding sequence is TGTGCCAGCAGCACGGACAGGGGCCCCCGTTATAATTCACCCCTCCACTTT. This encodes CASSTDRGPRYNSPLHF.

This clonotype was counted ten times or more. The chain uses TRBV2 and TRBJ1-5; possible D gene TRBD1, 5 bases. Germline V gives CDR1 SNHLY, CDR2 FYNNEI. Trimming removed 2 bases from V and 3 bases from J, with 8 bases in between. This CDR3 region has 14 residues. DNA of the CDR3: TGTGCCAGCAGTGAACGGACACCCAATCAGCCCCAGCATTTT. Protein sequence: CASSERTPNQPQHF.

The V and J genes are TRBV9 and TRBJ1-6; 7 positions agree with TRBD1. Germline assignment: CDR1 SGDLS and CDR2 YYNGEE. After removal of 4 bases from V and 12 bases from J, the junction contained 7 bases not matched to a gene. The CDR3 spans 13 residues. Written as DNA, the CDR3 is TGTGCCAGCAGCCCCTGGGACAGTGGACCCCTCCACTTT. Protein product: CASSPWDSGPLHF.

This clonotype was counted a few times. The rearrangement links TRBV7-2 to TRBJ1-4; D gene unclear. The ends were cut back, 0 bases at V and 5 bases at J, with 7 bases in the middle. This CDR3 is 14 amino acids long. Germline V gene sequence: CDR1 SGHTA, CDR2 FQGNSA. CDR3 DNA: TGTGCCAGCAGCTTAGCTCTTGGAAATGAAAAACTGTTTTTT. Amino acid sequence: CASSLALGNEKLFF.

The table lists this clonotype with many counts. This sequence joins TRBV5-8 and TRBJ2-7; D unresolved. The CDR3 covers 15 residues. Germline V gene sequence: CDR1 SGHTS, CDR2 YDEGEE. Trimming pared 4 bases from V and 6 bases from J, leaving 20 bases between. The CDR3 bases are TGTGCCAGCAGCGCACCCGGCCAAGACGGCCGCGAGCAGTACTTC. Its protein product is CASSAPGQDGREQYF.

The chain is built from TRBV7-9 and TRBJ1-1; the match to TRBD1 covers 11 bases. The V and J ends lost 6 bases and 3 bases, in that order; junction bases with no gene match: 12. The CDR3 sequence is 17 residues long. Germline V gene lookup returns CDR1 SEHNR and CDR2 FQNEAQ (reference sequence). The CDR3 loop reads CASSSKGGQGADTEAFF. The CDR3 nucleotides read TGTGCCAGCAGTAGTAAGGGTGGACAGGGGGCGGACACTGAAGCTTTCTTT.

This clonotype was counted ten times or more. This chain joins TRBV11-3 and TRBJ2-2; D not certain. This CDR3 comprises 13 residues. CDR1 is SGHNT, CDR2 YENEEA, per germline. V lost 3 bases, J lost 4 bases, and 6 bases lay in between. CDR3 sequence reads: CASSLDRTGELFF. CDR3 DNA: TGTGCCAGCAGCTTGGACCGCACCGGGGAGCTGTTTTTT. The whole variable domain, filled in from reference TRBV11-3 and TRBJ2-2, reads EAGVVQSPRYKIIEKKQPVAFWCNPISGHNTLYWYLQNLGQGPELLIRYENEEAVDDSQLPKDRFSAERLKGVDSTLKIQPAELGDSAVYLCASSLDRTGELFFGEGSRLTVL.

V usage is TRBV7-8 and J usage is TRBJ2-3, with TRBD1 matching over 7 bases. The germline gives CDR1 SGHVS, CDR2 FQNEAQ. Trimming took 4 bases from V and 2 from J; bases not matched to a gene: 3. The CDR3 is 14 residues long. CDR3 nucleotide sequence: TGTGCCAGCAGCTGGACAGGAGACACAGATACGCAGTATTTT. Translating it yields CASSWTGDTDTQYF.

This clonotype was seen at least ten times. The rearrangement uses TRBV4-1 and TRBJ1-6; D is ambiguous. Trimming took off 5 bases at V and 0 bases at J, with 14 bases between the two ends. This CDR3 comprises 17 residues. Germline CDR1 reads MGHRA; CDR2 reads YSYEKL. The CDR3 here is CASSSLTLSSYNSPLHF. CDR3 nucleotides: TGCGCCAGCAGCTCCTTGACCCTGAGCTCCTATAATTCACCCCTCCACTTT.

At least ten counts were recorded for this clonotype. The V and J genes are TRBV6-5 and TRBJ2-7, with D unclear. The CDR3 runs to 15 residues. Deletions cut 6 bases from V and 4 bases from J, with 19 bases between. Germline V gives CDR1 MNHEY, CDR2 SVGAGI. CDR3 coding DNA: TGTGCCAGCAGCCTTTACGCCGCGGACCAATACGAGCAGTACTTC. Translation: CASSLYAADQYEQYF.

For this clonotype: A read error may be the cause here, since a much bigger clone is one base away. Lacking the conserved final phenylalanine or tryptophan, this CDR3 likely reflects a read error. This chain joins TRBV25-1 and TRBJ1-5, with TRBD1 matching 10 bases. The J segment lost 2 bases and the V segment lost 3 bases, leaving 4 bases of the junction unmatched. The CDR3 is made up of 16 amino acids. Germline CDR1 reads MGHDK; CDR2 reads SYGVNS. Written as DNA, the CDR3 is TGTGCCAGCAGTGATCCCGGGACAGGGGGCAATCAGCCCCAGCATCTT. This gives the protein CASSDPGTGGNQPQHL.

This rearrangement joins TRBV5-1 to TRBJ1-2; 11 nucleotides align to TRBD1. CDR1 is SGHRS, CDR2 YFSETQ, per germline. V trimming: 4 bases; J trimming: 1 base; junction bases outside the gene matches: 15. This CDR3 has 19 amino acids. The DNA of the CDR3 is TGCGCCAGCAGCCACCAACCGGGACAGGGGGTTGCCCTTAACTATGGCTACACCTTC. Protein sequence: CASSHQPGQGVALNYGYTF.

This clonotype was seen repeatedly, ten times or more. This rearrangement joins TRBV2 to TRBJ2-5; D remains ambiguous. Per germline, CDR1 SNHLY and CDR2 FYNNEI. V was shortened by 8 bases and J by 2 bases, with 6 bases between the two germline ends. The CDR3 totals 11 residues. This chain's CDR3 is CASRRQETQYF. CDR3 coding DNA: TGTGCCAGCCGACGGCAAGAGACCCAGTACTTC. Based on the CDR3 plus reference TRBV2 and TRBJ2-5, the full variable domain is EPEVTQTPSHQVTQMGQEVILRCVPISNHLYFYWYRQILGQKVEFLVSFYNNEISEKSEIFDDQFSVERPDGSNFTLKIRSTKLEDSAMYFCASRRQETQYFGPGTRLLVL.

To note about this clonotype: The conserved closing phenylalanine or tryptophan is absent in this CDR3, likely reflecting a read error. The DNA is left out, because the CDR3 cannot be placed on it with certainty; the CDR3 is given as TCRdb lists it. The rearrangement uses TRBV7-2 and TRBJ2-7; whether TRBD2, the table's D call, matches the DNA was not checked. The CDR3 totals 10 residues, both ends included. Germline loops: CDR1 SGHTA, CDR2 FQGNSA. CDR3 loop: CASSLDPPTS.

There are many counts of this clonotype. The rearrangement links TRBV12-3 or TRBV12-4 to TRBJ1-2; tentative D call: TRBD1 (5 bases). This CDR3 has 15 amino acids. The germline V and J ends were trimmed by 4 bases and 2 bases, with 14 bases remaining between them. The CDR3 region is CASSYQPGLNYGYTF. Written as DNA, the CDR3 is TGTGCCAGCAGTTACCAGCCGGGACTCAACTATGGCTACACCTTC.